One and the same sample provided the 16 T cell receptor beta chains below, sequenced in a study of cytomegalovirus exposure and HLA in healthy donors. Generated by immunoSEQ multiplex PCR, the TCRdb table keeps only in-frame clones and is missing some. The sample carries tens of thousands of clones, more than 85% recorded once. Sequencing was done on a sample of PBMCs. The receptors shown here come from a woman in her twenties or thirties in good health and CMV-seronegative.

The rearrangement uses TRBV5-8 and TRBJ1-5; unclear D gene. Germline values: CDR1 SGHTS, CDR2 YDEGEE. This CDR3 region has 15 residues. With 1 base removed from V and 4 bases from J, the gap between germline ends came to 12 bases. The CDR3 region is CASSLWSAPNQPQHF. CDR3 coding DNA: TGTGCCAGCAGCTTGTGGAGTGCACCTAATCAGCCCCAGCATTTT.

V gene TRBV4-3 combines with J gene TRBJ1-3, with D unclear. The CDR3 contains 15 residues. Germline CDR1 is LGHNA and CDR2 is YSLEER. V lost 4 bases to trimming and J lost 0 bases, with 10 bases between them. CDR3 loop: CASSLRETSGNTIYF. DNA for the CDR3: TGCGCCAGCAGCCTGCGGGAGACCTCTGGAAACACCATATATTTT.

As DNA, the CDR3 is TGTGCCAGCAGTCGAGGGGGCGGAGGAGAGACCCAGTACTTC. This translates into CASSRGGGGETQYF. This rearrangement joins TRBV2 to TRBJ2-5; the match to TRBD1 covers 7 bases. The germline gives CDR1 SNHLY, CDR2 FYNNEI. The ends lost 5 bases at V and 4 bases at J; junction bases unmatched: 7. The CDR3 runs 14 residues.

The chain is built from TRBV5-1 and TRBJ2-7; a possible D gene is TRBD1 (6 bases). CDR3 length equals 14 residues. The ends were cut back, 2 bases at V and 4 bases at J, with 13 bases in the middle. CDR1 is SGHRS and CDR2 is YFSETQ in the germline V gene. CDR3 sequence: CASSFVGARYEQYF. Here the CDR3 DNA reads TGCGCCAGCAGCTTCGTGGGGGCCCGGTACGAGCAGTACTTC.

The CDR3 nucleotides read TGTGCCAGCAGCTTTGGACTAGCGGGGGGTATAGATACGCAGTATTTT. This gives the protein CASSFGLAGGIDTQYF. This chain connects TRBV9 to TRBJ2-3; 14 nucleotides line up with TRBD2. This CDR3 is built from 16 residues. V lost 4 bases, J lost 5 bases, and 6 bases stayed unmatched. Germline lookup yields CDR1 SGDLS and CDR2 YYNGEE.

The chain employs TRBV5-1 and TRBJ1-1; TRBD1 agrees at 7 bases. Germline values: CDR1 SGHRS, CDR2 YFSETQ. Trimming removed 4 bases from V and 4 bases from J; junction bases left unmatched: 7. CDR3 length: 14 amino acids. The chain's CDR3 is CASSPGQVGTEAFF. Here the CDR3 DNA reads TGCGCCAGCAGCCCCGGACAGGTCGGCACTGAAGCTTTCTTT.

The V gene is TRBV18, the J gene TRBJ1-1; TRBD1 aligns across 8 bases. This CDR3 is built from 15 residues. The germline V gene has CDR1 KGHSH and CDR2 LQKENI. With 3 bases clipped from V and 4 bases from J, the junction kept 7 bases outside the gene matches. The CDR3 spells CASSPGQGKGTEAFF. The CDR3 DNA is TGTGCCAGCTCACCTGGACAGGGTAAGGGCACTGAAGCTTTCTTT.

The chain has TRBV28 and TRBJ1-3; D unclear. Trimming took 6 bases from V and 0 from J, leaving 9 bases between them. This CDR3 is built from 14 residues. CDR1 and CDR2 from the germline V gene are MDHEN and SYDVKM. DNA of the CDR3: TGTGCCAGCAGCGCGGTGGGCTCTGGAAACACCATATATTTT. It is translated as CASSAVGSGNTIYF.

The chain couples TRBV19 to TRBJ2-7; 7 bases are a match to TRBD2. The CDR3 has 17 residues. The germline V gene has CDR1 LNHDA and CDR2 SQIVND (reference sequence). V shed 3 bases, J shed 2 bases, and the junction held 13 bases outside the gene matches. The CDR3 is CASSMASGGPLAYEQYF. The CDR3 DNA follows: TGTGCCAGTAGTATGGCTAGCGGTGGCCCCCTCGCCTACGAGCAGTACTTC.

J is TRBJ1-2 and V is TRBV18; TRBD1 might be the D (5 bases). The CDR3 totals 13 residues. In germline, CDR1 is KGHSH, CDR2 LQKENI. Trimming removed 5 bases from V and 3 bases from J, with 10 bases in between. CDR3: CASSLQADYGYTF. DNA of the CDR3: TGTGCCAGCTCATTACAGGCAGACTATGGCTACACCTTC.

The rearrangement uses TRBV6-1 and TRBJ2-2; TRBD1 aligns across 9 bases. Germline V gene lookup returns CDR1 MNHNS and CDR2 SASEGT. V lost 4 bases and J lost 6; bases outside the gene matches: 9. This CDR3 has 16 residues. In DNA form, the CDR3 reads TGTGCCAGCAGTGGGGGACAGGGTCGCGGGTCCGGGGAGCTGTTTTTT. It is translated as CASSGGQGRGSGELFF.

J is TRBJ1-4 and V is TRBV28; D is unclear. The CDR3 length is 12 residues. From germline, CDR1 is MDHEN and CDR2 SYDVKM. Trimming cost V 7 bases and J 4 bases, with 7 bases left between them. The CDR3 reads CASTIVNEKLFF. The CDR3 DNA sequence: TGTGCCAGCACAATAGTTAATGAAAAACTGTTTTTT.

The chain couples TRBV28 to TRBJ1-1; perhaps TRBD1 as D (5 bases). Looked up from germline, CDR1 is MDHEN and CDR2 is SYDVKM. CDR3 length: 14 residues. The V gene lost 8 bases and the J gene lost 1 base, with 14 bases spanning the gap. CDR3 nucleotide sequence: TGTGCCAGCTACCTAAGGCAGGGGAACACTGAAGCTTTCTTT. Translated, it gives CASYLRQGNTEAFF. Filled out from reference TRBV28 and TRBJ1-1, the complete variable domain reads DVKVTQSSRYLVKRTGEKVFLECVQDMDHENMFWYRQDPGLGLRLIYFSYDVKMKEKGDIPEGYSVSREKKERFSLILESASTNQTSMYLCASYLRQGNTEAFFGQGTRLTVV.

The CDR3 DNA sequence: TGTGCCAGCAGCCGAGGAGGTTTTGGAAACACCATATATTTT. Protein sequence: CASSRGGFGNTIYF. This chain joins TRBV9 and TRBJ1-3; D not resolved. CDR1 and CDR2 (germline): SGDLS, YYNGEE. Trimming removed 4 bases at V and 3 bases at J, with 11 bases between. This CDR3 is built from 14 residues.

The rearrangement uses TRBV23-1 and TRBJ1-5; D is undetermined. TRBV23-1 is sorted into the ORF group, with uncertain function. V gave up 8 bases and J gave up 3 bases, with 20 bases separating them. The CDR3 sequence is 16 residues long. The CDR3 DNA is TGCGCCAGCGGCCGACGTATCCCACGGGACAATCAGCCCCAGCATTTT. Amino acids: CASGRRIPRDNQPQHF.

The chain has TRBV19 and TRBJ1-5; no firm D call. V was shortened by 3 bases and J by 5 bases, with 5 bases between the two germline ends. This CDR3 is 12 amino acids long. The germline V gene has CDR1 LNHDA and CDR2 SQIVND (reference sequence). The chain's CDR3 is CASSIRDQPQHF. In DNA, the CDR3 is TGTGCCAGTAGTATTCGAGATCAGCCCCAGCATTTT.